This entry lists 18 T cell receptor beta chains sequenced from one sample in a study of T cell changes during pregnancy in multiple sclerosis. TCRdb keeps only in-frame clones here, not all; method: immunoSEQ multiplex PCR. The table shows about 66,000 clones, with about 91% occurring only once. Material: CD8+ T cells from peripheral blood mononuclear cells, obtained before pregnancy. The receptors derive from a female donor with multiple sclerosis, enrolled in a pregnancy study.

The chain combines TRBV9 with TRBJ2-1, with 7 bases aligning to TRBD2. With V trimmed by 0 bases and J by 4 bases, 4 bases remained unmatched. This CDR3 region has 15 residues. Germline CDR1 and CDR2: SGDLS and YYNGEE. The DNA for the CDR3 is TGTGCCAGCAGCGTAGCGGGGGGTGATTACAATGAGCAGTTCTTC. Translation gives CASSVAGGDYNEQFF.

The chain uses TRBV5-1 and TRBJ2-2; a weak D match, TRBD1 (5 bases). Germline V gene lookup returns CDR1 SGHRS and CDR2 YFSETQ. V lost 6 bases and J 0 bases, leaving 9 bases between the germline ends. This CDR3 is 14 amino acids long. In nucleotides, the CDR3 is TGCGCCAGCACGGAGACAGCGAACACCGGGGAGCTGTTTTTT. It yields the protein CASTETANTGELFF.

The chain has TRBV13 and TRBJ1-2, with D tentatively TRBD1 (6 bases). This CDR3 has 15 amino acids. Deletions cut 10 bases from V and 1 base from J, with 19 bases between. CDR1 is PRHDT and CDR2 is FYEKMQ in the germline V gene (reference sequence). The chain's CDR3 is CATTIQGVYNYGYTF. CDR3 nucleotides: TGTGCCACAACTATACAGGGAGTGTATAACTATGGCTACACCTTC.

The chain employs TRBV6-5 and TRBJ2-7, with D uncertain. Germline assignment: CDR1 MNHEY and CDR2 SVGAGI. The V and J ends lost 7 bases and 3 bases respectively, with 10 bases between them. The CDR3 has 12 amino acids. CDR3 protein: CASTGTGYEQYF. The CDR3, as DNA: TGTGCCAGCACGGGTACGGGCTACGAGCAGTACTTC.

The genes are TRBV13 and TRBJ1-2, with D uncertain. CDR3 length equals 15 residues. V lost 0 bases, J lost 4 bases, and 12 bases lay in between. Germline V lookup: CDR1 PRHDT, CDR2 FYEKMQ (reference sequence). The DNA for the CDR3 is TGTGCCAGCAGCTTAGGGAGGGATTGGGTCTATGGCTACACCTTC. This sequence encodes CASSLGRDWVYGYTF.

CDR3 sequence: CASSSLTGPGNTIYF. CDR3 in DNA: TGTGCCAGCAGTTCTTTGACAGGGCCTGGAAACACCATATATTTT. The chain uses TRBV6-5 and TRBJ1-3; 7 bases are shared with TRBD1. The CDR3 is 15 amino acids. Germline values: CDR1 MNHEY, CDR2 SVGAGI. With V trimmed by 4 bases and J by 2 bases, 5 bases remained unmatched.

The chain couples TRBV4-1 to TRBJ1-3, with 8 bases matching TRBD1. The CDR3 consists of 19 residues. J lost 0 bases, V lost 4 bases, and 14 bases had no gene match. CDR1 is MGHRA, CDR2 YSYEKL, per germline. The CDR3: CASSRWTGNILGSGNTIYF. CDR3 DNA sequence: TGCGCCAGCAGCCGCTGGACAGGGAATATCCTGGGCTCTGGAAACACCATATATTTT.

This clone appeared once. The rearrangement joins TRBV11-2 to TRBJ1-1; weak D call: TRBD1 (6 bases). This CDR3 is built from 15 residues. The V and J ends lost 2 bases and 1 base respectively, with 11 bases between them. CDR1 is SGHAT and CDR2 is FQNNGV in the germline V gene. The CDR3 sequence is CASSLSFRGNTEAFF. The CDR3 nucleotides are TGTGCCAGCAGCTTATCTTTCAGGGGGAACACTGAAGCTTTCTTT.

The gene calls are TRBV18 and TRBJ2-1, with D perhaps matching TRBD1 (5 bases). V lost 0 bases, J lost 0 bases, and 9 bases lay in between. The CDR3 spans 16 residues. Germline CDR1 KGHSH, CDR2 LQKENI. CDR3 sequence reads: CASSPPGQLSYNEQFF. For the CDR3, the DNA is TGTGCCAGCTCACCACCGGGGCAACTCTCCTACAATGAGCAGTTCTTC.

The V and J genes are TRBV30 and TRBJ2-2; perhaps TRBD1 as D (6 bases). CDR3 length equals 13 residues. Germline CDR1 reads GTSNPN; CDR2 reads SVGIG (reference sequence). Between the trimmed V and J ends, which lost 5 bases and 7 bases, there was a span of 14 bases. The CDR3 nucleotides read TGTGCCTGGCAATACACAGGGTACGGGGAGCTGTTTTTT. Amino acid sequence: CAWQYTGYGELFF.

The chain has TRBV6-5 and TRBJ2-2; TRBD1 matches 7 bases. Trimming cost V 0 bases and J 7 bases; bases outside gene matches: 8. CDR3 size: 16 residues. Germline CDR1 and CDR2: MNHEY and SVGAGI. The CDR3 region has the DNA TGTGCCAGCAGTTACTCGAGCAGGGGGTCCGTCGGGGAGCTGTTTTTT. Encoded protein: CASSYSSRGSVGELFF.

The CDR3 coding sequence is TGCGCCAGCAGTGCCAGTCACCAAGAGACCCAGTACTTC. Its translation is CASSASHQETQYF. V and J are TRBV5-1 and TRBJ2-5; D not resolved. The V gene's germline CDR1 is SGHRS and CDR2 YFSETQ. This CDR3 comprises 13 residues. V lost 5 bases, J lost 0 bases, and 8 bases lay in between.

This clone was counted only a few times. The chain is built from TRBV6-6 and TRBJ2-7; D might be TRBD1 (6 bases). Per the germline V gene, CDR1 is MNHNY and CDR2 is SVGAGI (reference sequence). The CDR3 spans 11 residues. V lost 10 bases to trimming and J lost 3 bases, with 10 bases between them. The CDR3 region is CAISDSYEQYF. The CDR3 DNA follows: TGTGCCATCTCGGACAGCTACGAGCAGTACTTC.

CDR3 DNA: TGTGCCAGCAGCAATGATAGCCGGGGGACTGAAGCTTTCTTT. This encodes CASSNDSRGTEAFF. This chain links TRBV21-1 with TRBJ1-1. TRBV21-1 is a pseudogene. The CDR3 runs 14 residues.

The J gene is TRBJ2-1, the V gene TRBV7-2; 15 nucleotides match TRBD2. The germline V gene encodes CDR1 SGHTA and CDR2 FQGNSA. Losses at the gene ends were 11 bases for V and 7 bases for J; bases not matched to a gene: 9. The CDR3 runs 15 residues. The DNA of the CDR3 is TGTGCCGGAGGGACTAGCGGGGGGTGGGGAAATGAGCAGTTCTTC. It specifies CAGGTSGGWGNEQFF.

The chain carries TRBV13 and TRBJ2-1; 9 bases map to TRBD1. CDR1 is PRHDT and CDR2 is FYEKMQ in the germline V gene (reference sequence). After removal of 5 bases from V and 10 bases from J, the junction contained 9 bases not matched to a gene. This CDR3 has 14 residues. CDR3 nucleotide sequence: TGTGCCAGCAGCGGAGGGGACAGGGTGGAGGAGCAGTTCTTC. It encodes CASSGGDRVEEQFF.

The chain combines TRBV11-2 with TRBJ2-5, with D perhaps TRBD1 (5 bases). The CDR3 length is 15 residues. Trimming removed 1 base at V and 2 bases at J, with 11 bases between. The V gene's germline CDR1 is SGHAT and CDR2 FQNNGV. The CDR3 protein is CASSLGTGPQETQYF. DNA for the CDR3: TGTGCCAGCAGCTTAGGAACAGGACCACAAGAGACCCAGTACTTC. Based on the CDR3 plus reference TRBV11-2 and TRBJ2-5, the full variable domain is EAGVAQSPRYKIIEKRQSVAFWCNPISGHATLYWYQQILGQGPKLLIQFQNNGVVDDSQLPKDRFSAERLKGVDSTLKIQPAKLEDSAVYLCASSLGTGPQETQYFGPGTRLLVL.

This clone was seen just once. The chain links TRBV27 to TRBJ1-1; 10 nucleotides agree with TRBD1. J was trimmed by 3 bases and V by 5 bases; bases with no gene match: 6. Germline values: CDR1 MNHEY, CDR2 SMNVEV (reference sequence). The CDR3 is 15 amino acids. The CDR3 loop reads CASSPGQGKDTEAFF. DNA of the CDR3: TGTGCCAGCAGTCCGGGACAGGGGAAGGACACTGAAGCTTTCTTT.